This T cell receptor beta chain was sequenced during a study of T cell responses to AZD1222 COVID-19 vaccine. Study findings and constraints: Samples come after the peak T cell response, not at day 14.

A note on this clone: Its antigen is currently unknown.

The CDR3 covers 14 residues. The germline V gene has CDR1 MDHEN and CDR2 SYDVKM. V gave up 5 bases and J gave up 1 base, with 11 bases separating them. Clones were read by immunoSEQ multiplex PCR, and TCRdb kept only the in-frame ones, dropping some. In the table there are around 190,000 clones, roughly 88% of which are singletons. The sequences come from peripheral blood, collected on day 0 of AZD1222 vaccination. J is TRBJ1-1 and V is TRBV28; no definite D call. The clonotype comes from an adult in good health. The CDR3 DNA reads as TGTGCCAGCAGTCTCGGTCCGGCGAACACTGAAGCTTTCTTT. Translation: CASSLGPANTEAFF.